The text below deals with one TCR beta chain. Its antigen is still unknown. The data stem from a study of regulatory dendritic cells for organ transplantation. V lost 8 bases to trimming and J lost 6 bases; unmatched junction nucleotides: 18. The germline CDR1 and CDR2 sequences are LNHNV and YYDKDF (reference sequence). CDR3 length: 17 amino acids. Sorted T cells were CFSE-labeled and cultured five to six days with allogeneic regulatory or mature dendritic cells at 1:10. Libraries were prepared by immunoSEQ multiplex PCR; TCRdb keeps only in-frame clonotypes and omits some of them. The table lists 20,000 to 25,000 clones, roughly 87% of them singletons.

This chain joins TRBV15 and TRBJ1-5, with TRBD1 matching over 8 bases. The sequence was obtained from a human donor in good health. Sequenced: naive CD4+ T cells from blood cultured with dendritic cells. Stated subset: CD45RA+ naive T cells. The CDR3 loop reads CATEDRAFGVLGQPQHF. CDR3 coding DNA: TGTGCCACCGAGGACAGGGCGTTTGGGGTGTTAGGTCAGCCCCAGCATTTT. The variable domain in full, with the rest retrieved from reference TRBV15 and TRBJ1-5, is DAMVIQNPRYQVTQFGKPVTLSCSQTLNHNVMYWYQQKSSQAPKLLFHYYDKDFNNEADTPDNFQSRRPNTSFCFLDIRSPGLGDTAMYLCATEDRAFGVLGQPQHFGDGTRLSIL.